This T cell receptor (beta chain) was captured in a study of shared clonotypes between healthy human individuals. Study in general: Donors consisted of a couple of women and a few men between 18 and 49.

In germline, CDR1 is MGHDK, CDR2 SYGVNS. Deletions cut 4 bases from V and 0 bases from J, with 19 bases between. CDR3 length: 17 residues. Every contributor of samples was a Caucasian grown-up residing in Nashville, Tennessee. Many counts were recorded for this clone. Clones were sequenced by immunoSEQ multiplex PCR, and TCRdb holds only the in-frame ones, with some missing. The table records 100,000 or so clones, around 65% of them present only once. Sequences were obtained from memory CD8+ T cells sorted from blood. Subset meaning: CD45RO+ cells pooled with CCR7-negative TemRA cells. The chain employs TRBV25-1 and TRBJ2-7; D perhaps matches TRBD1 (6 bases). This clonotype was obtained from a woman younger than 45 in good health. As DNA, the CDR3 is TGTGCCAGCAGTGCCCAGGGGCAGGGTGCCCTCTCCTACGAGCAGTACTTC. Translating gives CASSAQGQGALSYEQYF.